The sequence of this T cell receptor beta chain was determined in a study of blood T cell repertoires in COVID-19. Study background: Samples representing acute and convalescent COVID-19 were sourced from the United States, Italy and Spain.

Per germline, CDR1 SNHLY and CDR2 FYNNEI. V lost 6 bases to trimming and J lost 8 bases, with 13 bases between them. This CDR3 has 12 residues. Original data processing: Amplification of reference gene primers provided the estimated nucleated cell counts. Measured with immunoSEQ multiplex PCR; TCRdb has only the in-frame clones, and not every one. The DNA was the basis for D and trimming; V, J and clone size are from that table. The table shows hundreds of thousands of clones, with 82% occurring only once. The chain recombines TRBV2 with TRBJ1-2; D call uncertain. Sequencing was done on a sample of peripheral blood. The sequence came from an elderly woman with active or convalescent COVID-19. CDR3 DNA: TGTGCCAGCAGGCTAAACAGCATCGGCTACACCTTC. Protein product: CASRLNSIGYTF. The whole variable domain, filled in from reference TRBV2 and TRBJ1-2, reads EPEVTQTPSHQVTQMGQEVILRCVPISNHLYFYWYRQILGQKVEFLVSFYNNEISEKSEIFDDQFSVERPDGSNFTLKIRSTKLEDSAMYFCASRLNSIGYTFGSGTRLTVV.